The T cell receptor beta chain under discussion was sequenced for a study of tumor-infiltrating lymphocytes in primary liver carcinoma. Unsorted whole blood served as the source of blood RNA, and germline DNA was extracted as well. TCR beta cDNA was made from 500 ng total RNA with a constant-region primer. Three rounds of nested multiplex PCR with slightly modified ARM-PCR produced TCR beta libraries. A C-beta reverse primer and TRBV1-TRBV30 forward primers served in each of the first two PCR rounds, at around 10 cycles apiece. A single record per CDR3 protein comes from TCRdb applying MiXCR to the multiplex PCR reads. The profile shows approximately 300,000 distinct CDR3 sequences, roughly 60% of them singletons. This CDR3 comprises 14 residues. Germline CDR1 is KGHSH and CDR2 is LQKENI. V lost 5 bases, J lost 3 bases, and 2 bases stayed unmatched. A few counts support this clonotype.

The TCR comes from a man aged 35 to 55 with primary liver carcinoma and hepatitis B virus infection. The genes are TRBV18 and TRBJ2-1; 9 positions match TRBD1. Input material: peripheral blood. The CDR3 reads CASSTGGNYNEQFF. The CDR3 DNA sequence: TGTGCCAGCTCAACAGGGGGCAACTACAATGAGCAGTTCTTC.